This T cell receptor beta chain derives from a study of cytomegalovirus exposure and HLA in healthy donors. CDR1 is MGHDK and CDR2 is SYGVNS in the germline V gene. Trimming left V 4 bases short and J 0 bases short, with 13 bases between. The CDR3 totals 15 residues. On this clone: What it binds is not known.

Broader study findings: A later analysis found most CMV-associated TCR beta chains apparently HLA-restricted.

The study ran its PCR with 60 Vbeta and 13 Jbeta primers. Profiling relied on immunoSEQ multiplex PCR, and the TCRdb table lists in-frame clones only, not all of them. The data contain fewer than 250,000 clones, roughly 80% of them singletons. This chain joins TRBV25-1 and TRBJ2-7; D gene unclear. The clonotype comes from a woman under 30 in good health and CMV-seronegative. Sample: PBMCs. This CDR3 reads CASSVGLGLSYEQYF. In nucleotides, the CDR3 is TGTGCCAGCAGTGTTGGTTTGGGCCTCTCCTACGAGCAGTACTTC.